The 4 T cell receptor beta chains below all came from one sample that was sequenced in a study of breast tumors, draining lymph nodes, adjacent tissues. TCRdb redid the calling of the multiplex PCR reads with MiXCR, one entry per CDR3 protein. Of more than 15,000 distinct CDR3 sequences listed, 63% are singletons. The source material was tumor-adjacent breast tissue. The receptors stem from a female donor with breast cancer. Some clones in this sample may be carry-over from other donors' samples.

This clonotype has a single count. V and J are TRBV29-1 and TRBJ2-6; 8 bases fit TRBD1. Germline V gives CDR1 SQVTM, CDR2 ANQGSEA. Losses at the gene ends were 6 bases for V and 2 bases for J; bases not matched to a gene: 6. The CDR3 loop spans 15 amino acids. This CDR3 reads CSVTGGSAGANVLTF. The CDR3 DNA is TGCAGCGTCACAGGGGGAAGTGCTGGGGCCAACGTCCTGACTTTC.

There are many counts of this clonotype. Given a much more abundant clone one base away, this may be a read error. J is TRBJ2-1 and V is TRBV6-2 or TRBV6-3; the match to TRBD2 covers 11 bases. The ends lost 7 bases at V and 8 bases at J; junction bases unmatched: 13. CDR3 length: 16 residues. The germline gives CDR1 MNHEY, CDR2 SVGEGT. The CDR3 protein is CASNPGSGGAGDEQFF. CDR3 nucleotide sequence: TGTGCCAGCAATCCGGGTAGCGGGGGGGCAGGGGATGAGCAGTTCTTC.

This clonotype was detected once. An end of the junction differs from the germline gene, which may be a read error. This chain links TRBV20-1 with TRBJ1-6; perhaps TRBD1 as D (5 bases). The CDR3 extends over 12 amino acids. CDR1 DFQATT and CDR2 SNEGSKA come from the germline V gene (reference sequence). DNA for the CDR3: TGCAGTGCTCGGGAGGGGAGTCCACCCCTCTACTTT. The encoded protein is CSAREGSPPLYF.

The CDR3 coding sequence is TGTGCCAGCAGCTTGAAGAGGCCCCCGGGACAGGTCGACACCGGGGAGCTGTTTTTT. Residues: CASSLKRPPGQVDTGELFF. This rearrangement joins TRBV7-2 to TRBJ2-2, with 8 bases that match TRBD1. V was pared by 3 bases and J by 3 bases, with 15 bases of the junction left unmatched. This CDR3 comprises 19 residues. The germline CDR1 and CDR2 sequences are SGHTA and FQGNSA.